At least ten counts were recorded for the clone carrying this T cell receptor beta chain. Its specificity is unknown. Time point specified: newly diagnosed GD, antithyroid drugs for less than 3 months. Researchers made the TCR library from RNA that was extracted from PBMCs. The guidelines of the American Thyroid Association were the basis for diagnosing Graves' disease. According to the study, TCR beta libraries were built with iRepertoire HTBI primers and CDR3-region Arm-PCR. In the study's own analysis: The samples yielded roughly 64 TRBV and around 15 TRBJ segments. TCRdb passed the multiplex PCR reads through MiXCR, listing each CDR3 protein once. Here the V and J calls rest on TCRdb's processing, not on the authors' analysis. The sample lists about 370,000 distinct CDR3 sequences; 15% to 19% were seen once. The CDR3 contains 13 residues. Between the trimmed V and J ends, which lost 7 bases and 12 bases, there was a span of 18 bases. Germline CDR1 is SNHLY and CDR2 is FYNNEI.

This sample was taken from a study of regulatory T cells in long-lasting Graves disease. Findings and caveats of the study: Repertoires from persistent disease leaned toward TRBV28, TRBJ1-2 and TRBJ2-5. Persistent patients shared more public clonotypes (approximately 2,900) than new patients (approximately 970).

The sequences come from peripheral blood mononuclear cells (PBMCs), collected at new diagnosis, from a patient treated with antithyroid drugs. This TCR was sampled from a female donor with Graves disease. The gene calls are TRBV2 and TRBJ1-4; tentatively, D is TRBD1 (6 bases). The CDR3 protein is CASMKGQGRELFF. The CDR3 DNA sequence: TGTGCCAGCATGAAGGGCCAGGGGAGAGAACTGTTTTTT.